These 28 T cell receptor beta chains were sequenced from one sample in a study of patients and donors after allogeneic stem cell transplantation. TCRdb itself ran the RT-PCR reads through MiXCR, one entry per CDR3 protein. The table records some 880,000 distinct CDR3 sequences, under 20% of them present only once. The sequenced material came from blood, either unsorted or a sorted T cell fraction (not recorded which). The receptors were gathered from a human donor who was either an allogeneic HSCT recipient or a stem cell or donor lymphocyte infusion donor (not recorded which). It is not recorded whose cells these are; they may come from a transplant donor.

This clonotype has only a few counts. This chain joins TRBV20-1 and TRBJ2-5; D gene unclear. Germline V lookup: CDR1 DFQATT, CDR2 SNEGSKA (reference sequence). V was cut by 5 bases and J by 4 bases, with 17 bases left in between. CDR3 length: 14 amino acids. CDR3 region: CSARAARLGETQYF. Written as DNA, the CDR3 is TGCAGTGCTCGTGCGGCCCGCCTAGGAGAGACCCAGTACTTC.

The chain joins TRBV27 to TRBJ2-7; no clear D. Germline V gene lookup returns CDR1 MNHEY and CDR2 SMNVEV (reference sequence). V lost 0 bases and J 1 base, leaving 7 bases between the germline ends. CDR3 length equals 14 residues. The CDR3 DNA follows: TGTGCCAGCAGTTTATCACCTATTTCCTACGAGCAGTACTTC. Translation gives CASSLSPISYEQYF.

The chain couples TRBV5-1 to TRBJ1-2; no firm D call. V was pared by 0 bases and J by 8 bases, with 29 bases between. Germline CDR1 and CDR2: SGHRS and YFSETQ. The CDR3 runs to 19 residues. The CDR3 loop is CASSLADSRTGTLVRGYTF. The CDR3 bases are TGCGCCAGCAGCTTGGCGGACTCCCGGACGGGCACCCTGGTGCGAGGCTACACCTTC. The variable domain in full, with the rest retrieved from reference TRBV5-1 and TRBJ1-2, is KAGVTQTPRYLIKTRGQQVTLSCSPISGHRSVSWYQQTPGQGLQFLFEYFSETQRNKGNFPGRFSGRQFSNSRSEMNVSTLELGDSALYLCASSLADSRTGTLVRGYTFGSGTRLTVV.

The rearrangement links TRBV9 to TRBJ2-1; TRBD2 is a possible D gene (6 bases). With 3 bases removed from V and 6 bases from J, the gap between germline ends came to 16 bases. CDR3 length: 15 amino acids. The V gene's germline CDR1 is SGDLS and CDR2 YYNGEE. The CDR3 sequence is CASSALPTSPNEQFF. DNA of the CDR3: TGTGCCAGCAGCGCCCTGCCGACTAGTCCCAATGAGCAGTTCTTC.

The chain carries TRBV20-1 and TRBJ2-7; perhaps TRBD2 as D (6 bases). The length of the CDR3 is 12 residues. Trimming left V 4 bases short and J 6 bases short, with 13 bases between. The germline CDR1 and CDR2 sequences are DFQATT and SNEGSKA (reference sequence). CDR3 amino acids: CSATGLWGEQYF. The CDR3 DNA sequence: TGCAGTGCTACGGGACTCTGGGGCGAGCAGTACTTC.

This clonotype was seen more than once but under ten times. This chain connects TRBV7-6 to TRBJ2-7; D remains ambiguous. Germline lookup yields CDR1 SGHVS and CDR2 FNYEAQ. The CDR3 has 16 amino acids. The V end was cut by 1 base, the J end by 4 bases, with 17 bases between. The CDR3 region has the DNA TGTGCCAGCAGCTTAGGTCTCATCTCCTCCGAATACGAGCAGTACTTC. As protein: CASSLGLISSEYEQYF.

This sequence joins TRBV29-1 and TRBJ1-2; 10 bases are shared with TRBD1. Per the germline V gene, CDR1 is SQVTM and CDR2 is ANQGSEA. The CDR3 length is 14 residues. The trim removed 6 bases at V and 3 bases at J, leaving 7 bases unmatched. CDR3 nucleotides: TGCAGCGTCCCCGGGACAGGGGTGGACTATGGCTACACCTTC. It specifies CSVPGTGVDYGYTF.

The chain has TRBV7-2 and TRBJ1-1; TRBD1 matches at 10 bases. The CDR3 totals 14 residues. Per the germline V gene, CDR1 is SGHTA and CDR2 is FQGNSA. J lost 4 bases, V lost 5 bases, and 4 bases had no gene match. CDR3 in DNA: TGTGCCAGCAGCCAACGGGACAGGGGCACTGAAGCTTTCTTT. It is translated as CASSQRDRGTEAFF. Supplemented by reference TRBV7-2 and TRBJ1-1, the full variable domain reads GAGVSQSPSNKVTEKGKDVELRCDPISGHTALYWYRQSLGQGLEFLIYFQGNSAPDKSGLPSDRFSAERTGGSVSTLTIQRTQQEDSAVYLCASSQRDRGTEAFFGQGTRLTVV.

This clonotype occurred a few times. This rearrangement joins TRBV20-1 to TRBJ2-7, with D unresolved. CDR1 and CDR2 (germline): DFQATT, SNEGSKA (reference sequence). CDR3 length equals 15 residues. V lost 0 bases and J 3 bases, leaving 15 bases between the germline ends. The CDR3 DNA follows: TGCAGTGCTAGAGATTCCTCGCAACCGAACTACGAGCAGTACTTC. Amino acid sequence: CSARDSSQPNYEQYF.

V gene TRBV5-1 combines with J gene TRBJ2-2; TRBD2 aligns across 9 bases. With 2 bases clipped from V and 0 bases from J, the junction kept 5 bases outside the gene matches. The germline CDR1 and CDR2 sequences are SGHRS and YFSETQ. The CDR3 is made up of 17 amino acids. The DNA for the CDR3 is TGCGCCAGCAGCTTCGATAGCGGGGGCTCGAACACCGGGGAGCTGTTTTTT. This sequence encodes CASSFDSGGSNTGELFF.

This clonotype was detected only a few times. This chain joins TRBV7-3 and TRBJ1-6, with D possibly being TRBD1 (5 bases). From germline, CDR1 is SGHTA and CDR2 FQGTGA. The length of the CDR3 is 15 residues. V gave up 5 bases and J gave up 9 bases, with 17 bases separating them. This CDR3 is CASSDNGAIGSPLHF. The CDR3 coding sequence is TGTGCCAGCAGCGATAATGGGGCTATAGGTTCACCCCTCCACTTT. Full variable domain (remainder filled in from reference TRBV7-3 and TRBJ1-6): GAGVSQTPSNKVTEKGKYVELRCDPISGHTALYWYRQSLGQGPEFLIYFQGTGAADDSGLPNDRFFAVRPEGSVSTLKIQRTERGDSAVYLCASSDNGAIGSPLHFGNGTRLTVT.

The gene calls are TRBV18 and TRBJ1-4; TRBD1 agrees at 7 bases. The junction had 12 bases not matched to a gene; V was cut back by 2 bases and J by 6 bases. Germline CDR1 reads KGHSH; CDR2 reads LQKENI. The CDR3 sequence is 17 residues long. DNA for the CDR3: TGTGCCAGCTCACCATGGCTCCCGGACAGGACTTATGAAAAACTGTTTTTT. Protein: CASSPWLPDRTYEKLFF.

The V and J genes are TRBV7-9 and TRBJ1-3; no definite D call. The CDR3 sequence is 13 residues long. With 8 bases removed from V and 1 base from J, the gap between germline ends came to 9 bases. In germline, CDR1 is SEHNR, CDR2 FQNEAQ (reference sequence). DNA for the CDR3: TGTGCCAGCGTACCAGGATCTGGAAACACCATATATTTT. Protein product: CASVPGSGNTIYF. Filled out from reference TRBV7-9 and TRBJ1-3, the complete variable domain reads DTGVSQNPRHKITKRGQNVTFRCDPISEHNRLYWYRQTLGQGPEFLTYFQNEAQLEKSRLLSDRFSAERPKGSFSTLEIQRTEQGDSAMYLCASVPGSGNTIYFGEGSWLTVV.

This clonotype was seen more than once but under ten times. The V gene is TRBV6-1, the J gene TRBJ1-1; maybe TRBD1 (5 bases). V was clipped by 8 bases and J by 1 base, with 11 bases between them. The CDR3 sequence is 13 residues long. Germline-derived CDR1 and CDR2 are MNHNS and SASEGT. The CDR3 DNA follows: TGTGCCAGCTTGAGACAGAAGAACACTGAAGCTTTCTTT. It translates to CASLRQKNTEAFF.

This clonotype came up a few times. V usage is TRBV25-1 and J usage is TRBJ2-1, with D possibly TRBD2 on 6 matching bases. The CDR3 has 13 residues. Trimming removed 3 bases from V and 11 bases from J, with 14 bases in between. CDR1 is MGHDK and CDR2 is SYGVNS in the germline V gene. This chain's CDR3 is CASSDPGSFQQFF. The CDR3 DNA reads TGTGCCAGCAGTGACCCCGGGAGTTTTCAGCAGTTCTTC.

The sample holds one count of this clonotype. This chain connects TRBV19 to TRBJ1-1; no clear D. CDR3 length: 12 residues. In germline, CDR1 is LNHDA, CDR2 SQIVND (reference sequence). V shed 10 bases and J shed 3 bases, with 12 bases lying between them. CDR3 residues: CATREGYTEAFF. The DNA of the CDR3 is TGTGCCACCCGAGAGGGCTACACTGAAGCTTTCTTT.

This clonotype was picked up a small number of times. The chain joins TRBV20-1 to TRBJ2-3; D possibly corresponds to TRBD2 (6 bases). Trimming removed 1 base from V and 2 bases from J, with 10 bases in between. Germline values: CDR1 DFQATT, CDR2 SNEGSKA (reference sequence). The CDR3 is made up of 14 amino acids. CDR3 sequence: CSARVAGITDTQYF. CDR3 nucleotide sequence: TGCAGTGCTAGAGTTGCGGGGATCACAGATACGCAGTATTTT.

This clonotype was counted between two and nine times. The rearrangement uses TRBV29-1 and TRBJ2-2; 11 nucleotides agree with TRBD2. The germline gives CDR1 SQVTM, CDR2 ANQGSEA. V was clipped by 3 bases and J by 4 bases; unmatched bases: 4. This CDR3 contains 15 residues. CDR3 nucleotide sequence: TGCAGCGTTGACTATAGCGGGAGGGGCACCGGGGAGCTGTTTTTT. Translating it yields CSVDYSGRGTGELFF.

The chain couples TRBV12-3 or TRBV12-4 to TRBJ1-4; 9 nucleotides line up with TRBD1. This CDR3 is built from 14 residues. With 7 bases clipped from V and 8 bases from J, the junction kept 8 bases outside the gene matches. DNA of the CDR3: TGTGCCAGCACCATGACAGGGGGAGACGAAAAACTGTTTTTT. Protein sequence: CASTMTGGDEKLFF.

This clonotype was observed a handful of times. The DNA of the CDR3 is TGCAGTGCTAGACTCCCGGGCCTTACGGGGGAGCAGTACTTC. Translation gives CSARLPGLTGEQYF. The chain recombines TRBV20-1 with TRBJ2-7, with D possibly matching TRBD2 (5 bases). The CDR3 consists of 14 residues. V lost 2 bases and J lost 7, with 18 bases in between. Germline V lookup: CDR1 DFQATT, CDR2 SNEGSKA (reference sequence).

The sample holds one count of this clonotype. The chain has TRBV6-1 and TRBJ1-2; tentative D call: TRBD1 (6 bases). CDR1 MNHNS and CDR2 SASEGT come from the germline V gene. This CDR3 has 13 residues. V was trimmed by 6 bases and J by 10 bases, leaving 18 bases between them. CDR3 protein: CASSPGGGQDYTF. CDR3 nucleotides: TGTGCCAGCAGCCCCGGGGGGGGGCAAGACTACACCTTC.

The rearrangement uses TRBV12-3 or TRBV12-4 and TRBJ1-1, with D maybe TRBD1 (5 bases). This CDR3 has 16 residues. V dropped 6 bases and J dropped 1 base, with 18 bases sitting between them. CDR3 in DNA: TGTGCCAGCAGCATCGCACCGGGACGGGGGAACACTGAAGCTTTCTTT. Amino acid sequence: CASSIAPGRGNTEAFF.

This clonotype was seen ten or more times. The chain employs TRBV29-1 and TRBJ1-2; 8 nucleotides align to TRBD1. This CDR3 contains 12 residues. The V segment lost 4 bases and the J segment 4 bases; nucleotides outside the gene matches: 2. Germline V gene data show CDR1 as SQVTM and CDR2 as ANQGSEA. CDR3 in amino acids: CSVGDRGYGYTF. CDR3 DNA: TGCAGCGTTGGCGACAGGGGCTATGGCTACACCTTC.

This clonotype was picked up a small number of times. This sequence joins TRBV7-9 and TRBJ2-1, with D hard to call. Germline assignment: CDR1 SEHNR and CDR2 FQNEAQ (reference sequence). This CDR3 is built from 15 residues. Trimming pared 2 bases from V and 5 bases from J, leaving 13 bases between. The CDR3 sequence is CASSLPPGAHNEQFF. CDR3 in DNA: TGTGCCAGCAGCTTACCCCCTGGAGCGCACAATGAGCAGTTCTTC.

The chain employs TRBV20-1 and TRBJ2-1; D call uncertain. There are 15 residues in the CDR3. Germline CDR1 is DFQATT and CDR2 is SNEGSKA (reference sequence). V was pared by 2 bases and J by 0 bases, with 11 bases between. In nucleotides, the CDR3 is TGCAGTGCTAGACCTGAGATAGGCTCCTACAATGAGCAGTTCTTC. Amino acid sequence: CSARPEIGSYNEQFF.

There are a few counts of this clonotype. CDR3 sequence: CASSPTLHQETQYF. CDR3 nucleotides: TGTGCCAGTAGTCCGACACTTCACCAAGAGACCCAGTACTTC. V gene TRBV19 combines with J gene TRBJ2-5; D remains ambiguous. Germline V gives CDR1 LNHDA, CDR2 SQIVND (reference sequence). V gave up 5 bases and J gave up 0 bases, with 10 bases separating them. CDR3 length equals 14 residues.

This chain links TRBV5-1 with TRBJ2-7; a possible D gene is TRBD2 (5 bases). This CDR3 contains 14 residues. Trimming stripped 8 bases from V and 4 bases from J, with 19 bases between. CDR1 and CDR2 (germline): SGHRS, YFSETQ. This CDR3 reads CASLTSSREYEQYF. The DNA for the CDR3 is TGCGCCAGTTTAACCTCCTCCCGGGAATACGAGCAGTACTTC.

This clonotype came up many times. The V gene is TRBV12-3 or TRBV12-4, the J gene TRBJ1-5, with D unresolved. Trimming took 6 bases from V and 6 from J, leaving 12 bases between them. The CDR3 extends over 13 amino acids. The CDR3 loop reads CASSLGPTQPQHF. The CDR3 DNA reads TGTGCCAGCAGCCTTGGTCCAACTCAGCCCCAGCATTTT.